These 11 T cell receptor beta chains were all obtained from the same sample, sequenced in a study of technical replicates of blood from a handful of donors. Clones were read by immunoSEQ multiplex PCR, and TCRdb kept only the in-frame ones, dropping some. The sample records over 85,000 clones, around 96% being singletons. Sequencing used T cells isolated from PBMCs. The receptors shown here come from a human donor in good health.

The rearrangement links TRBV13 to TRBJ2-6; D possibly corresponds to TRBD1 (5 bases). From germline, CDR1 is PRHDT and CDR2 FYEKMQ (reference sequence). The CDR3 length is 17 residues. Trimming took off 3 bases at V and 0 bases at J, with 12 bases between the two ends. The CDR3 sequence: CASSFTGRSSGANVLTF. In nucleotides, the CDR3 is TGTGCCAGCAGCTTTACAGGACGGAGCTCTGGGGCCAACGTCCTGACTTTC.

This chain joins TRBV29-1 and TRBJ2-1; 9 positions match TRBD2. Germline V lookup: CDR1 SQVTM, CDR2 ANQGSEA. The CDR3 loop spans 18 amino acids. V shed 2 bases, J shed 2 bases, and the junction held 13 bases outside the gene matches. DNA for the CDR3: TGCAGCGTTGAATCGGTAGCGGGAGAGCTACAGACCTACAATGAGCAGTTCTTC. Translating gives CSVESVAGELQTYNEQFF.

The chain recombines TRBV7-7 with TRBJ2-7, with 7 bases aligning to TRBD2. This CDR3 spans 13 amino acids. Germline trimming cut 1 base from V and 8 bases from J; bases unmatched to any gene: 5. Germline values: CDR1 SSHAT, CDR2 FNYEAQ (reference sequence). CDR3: CASSLEGEGKQYF. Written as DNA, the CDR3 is TGTGCCAGCAGCTTAGAAGGGGAGGGTAAGCAGTACTTC.

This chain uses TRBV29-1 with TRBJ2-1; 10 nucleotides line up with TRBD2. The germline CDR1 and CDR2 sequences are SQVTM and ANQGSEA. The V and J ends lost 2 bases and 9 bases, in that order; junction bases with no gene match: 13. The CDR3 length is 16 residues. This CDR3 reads CSVELARPSGSSEQFF. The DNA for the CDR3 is TGCAGCGTTGAACTGGCTAGGCCTAGCGGGAGTTCTGAGCAGTTCTTC.

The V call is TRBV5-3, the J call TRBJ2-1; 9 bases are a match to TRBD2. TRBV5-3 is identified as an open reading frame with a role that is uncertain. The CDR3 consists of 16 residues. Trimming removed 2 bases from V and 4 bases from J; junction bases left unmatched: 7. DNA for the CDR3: TGTGCCAGAAGCTTATACACTAGCGGGTTTTACAATGAGCAGTTCTTC. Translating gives CARSLYTSGFYNEQFF.

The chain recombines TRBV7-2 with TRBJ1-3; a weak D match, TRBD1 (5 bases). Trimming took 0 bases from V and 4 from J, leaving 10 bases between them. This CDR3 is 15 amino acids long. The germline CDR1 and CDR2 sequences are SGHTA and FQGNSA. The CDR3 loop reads CASSLAAGNGNTIYF. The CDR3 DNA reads TGTGCCAGCAGCTTAGCGGCAGGGAACGGAAACACCATATATTTT.

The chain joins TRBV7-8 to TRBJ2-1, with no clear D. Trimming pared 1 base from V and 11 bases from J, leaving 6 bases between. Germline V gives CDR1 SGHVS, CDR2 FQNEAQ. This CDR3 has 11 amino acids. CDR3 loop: CASSLGIKQFF. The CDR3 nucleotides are TGTGCCAGCAGCTTAGGTATAAAGCAGTTCTTC. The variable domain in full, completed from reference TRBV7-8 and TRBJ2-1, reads GAGVSQSPRYKVAKRGQDVALRCDPISGHVSLFWYQQALGQGPEFLTYFQNEAQLDKSGLPSDRFFAERPEGSVSTLKIQRTQQEDSAVYLCASSLGIKQFFGPGTRLTVL.

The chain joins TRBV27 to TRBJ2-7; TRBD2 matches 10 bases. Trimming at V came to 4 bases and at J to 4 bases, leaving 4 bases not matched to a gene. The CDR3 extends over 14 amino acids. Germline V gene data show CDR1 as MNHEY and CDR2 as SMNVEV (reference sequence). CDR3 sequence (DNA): TGTGCCAGCAGTTGGGAAGCGGGAGGGTACGAGCAGTACTTC. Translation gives CASSWEAGGYEQYF.

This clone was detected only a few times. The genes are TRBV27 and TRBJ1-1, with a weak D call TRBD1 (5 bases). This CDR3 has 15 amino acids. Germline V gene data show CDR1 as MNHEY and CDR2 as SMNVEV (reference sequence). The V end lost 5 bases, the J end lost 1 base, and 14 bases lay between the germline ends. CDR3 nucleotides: TGTGCCAGCAGTCTTCCGGGACTTCCGAACACTGAAGCTTTCTTT. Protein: CASSLPGLPNTEAFF.

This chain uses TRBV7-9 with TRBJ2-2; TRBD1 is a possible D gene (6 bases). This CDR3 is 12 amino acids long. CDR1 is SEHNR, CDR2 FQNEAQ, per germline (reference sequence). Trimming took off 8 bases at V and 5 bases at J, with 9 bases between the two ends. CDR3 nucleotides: TGTGCCAGCTCAGGGGAAACCGGGGAGCTGTTTTTT. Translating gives CASSGETGELFF.

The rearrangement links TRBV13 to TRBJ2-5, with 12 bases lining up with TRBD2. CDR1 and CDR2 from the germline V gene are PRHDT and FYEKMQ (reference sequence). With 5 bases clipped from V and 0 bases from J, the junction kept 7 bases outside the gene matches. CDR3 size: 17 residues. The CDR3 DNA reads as TGTGCCAGCAGCCGTATAGGACTAGCGGGGAACCAAGAGACCCAGTACTTC. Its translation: CASSRIGLAGNQETQYF.